This note documents a single T cell receptor (beta chain) sequence. The data were obtained in a study of blood T cell repertoires in COVID-19. In the authors' workflow: Scientists estimated how many nucleated cells there were by amplifying reference gene primers. Profiled with immunoSEQ multiplex PCR; TCRdb holds only in-frame clones, not every one. The V and J calls and clone size are taken from that table; D and trimming were inferred from the DNA. The table includes about 240,000 clones, 70% to 85% detected once. This clonotype originated in a woman older than 75 with acute or convalescent COVID-19. The sequencing input was peripheral blood.

CDR3 sequence: CASPKRGGALGSTEAFF. CDR3 bases: TGTGCCAGCCCCAAACGTGGCGGAGCATTGGGTAGCACTGAAGCTTTCTTT. The rearrangement links TRBV28 to TRBJ1-1, with D unclear. V was cut by 8 bases and J by 4 bases, with 26 bases left in between. The CDR3 has 17 residues. From germline, CDR1 is MDHEN and CDR2 SYDVKM.